This TCR beta chain derives from a study of blood T cell repertoires in COVID-19. Seattle participants joined during active infection and were tracked over time. This CDR3 is built from 14 residues. Germline CDR1 and CDR2: SGHDT and YYEEEE. V lost 5 bases and J lost 5; bases outside the gene matches: 9. As processed by the authors: How many nucleated cells were present was estimated from reference gene primer amplification. Sequencing was performed with immunoSEQ multiplex PCR; in TCRdb, only in-frame clones are kept and a portion is missing. V, J and clone size are those of that table, while D and trimming were read from the DNA. Among about 270,000 clones listed, approximately 86% were seen once.

This TCR was recovered from a woman between 65 and 79 years old with COVID-19, enrolled during active disease. The rearrangement joins TRBV5-6 to TRBJ1-2, with 7 bases identical to TRBD1. Sequencing was carried out using peripheral blood. The CDR3 is CASRLSGQPYGYTF. The CDR3 nucleotides read TGTGCCAGCAGACTGTCGGGACAGCCTTATGGCTACACCTTC.